In its sample, the clone carrying this T cell receptor (beta chain) was seen many times. No antigen is known for it. Genomic DNA provided the template from which TCR beta VDJ and CDR3 profiles were obtained. TCRdb used MiXCR to reprocess the reads, holding one entry per CDR3 protein. This table holds more than 150,000 distinct CDR3 sequences, around half found once. The CDR3 consists of 14 residues. CDR1 DFQATT and CDR2 SNEGSKA come from the germline V gene (reference sequence). V lost 6 bases and J lost 4; bases outside the gene matches: 6. The data stem from a study of CD8+CD57+ T cells in acquired aplastic anemia. Across the study: Across the sorted CD4+ and CD8+ cells, DNA amounts averaged roughly 3.5 ug. Study-wide results and limits: Researchers report that 25 to 35 CD8+ CDR3 sequences appeared in both patients and controls.

The chain links TRBV20-1 to TRBJ2-1, with 10 bases identical to TRBD2. The TCR sequence derives from a human donor in good health. Sequences were obtained from sorted CD4+, CD8+, or CD8+CD57+ T cells (not recorded which) from PBMCs. The CDR3 here is CSARTSGGYNEQFF. CDR3 sequence (DNA): TGCAGTGCAAGGACTAGCGGAGGATACAATGAGCAGTTCTTC.